The 21 T cell receptor beta chains below were found in one sample sequenced in a study of T cell responses to AZD1222 COVID-19 vaccine. Clones were sequenced by immunoSEQ multiplex PCR, and TCRdb holds only the in-frame ones, with some missing. The sample lists about 60,000 clones; 75% to 90% were seen once. The source material was peripheral blood, sampled on day 0 of AZD1222 vaccination. The receptors here all came from an adult in good health.

The chain uses TRBV28 and TRBJ2-2; 14 bases fit TRBD2. The CDR3 runs to 15 residues. Germline lookup yields CDR1 MDHEN and CDR2 SYDVKM. J was trimmed by 6 bases and V by 6 bases; bases with no gene match: 3. The CDR3 is CASRPGLAGAGELFF. In DNA form, the CDR3 reads TGTGCCAGCAGGCCGGGACTAGCGGGAGCCGGGGAGCTGTTTTTT.

The rearrangement uses TRBV7-2 and TRBJ1-6, with 10 bases lining up with TRBD1. This CDR3 has 15 amino acids. Trimming took 1 base from V and 8 from J; bases not matched to a gene: 2. Germline CDR1 SGHTA, CDR2 FQGNSA. CDR3 DNA sequence: TGTGCCAGCAGCTTAGGGGGACAGGGGCATTCACCCCTCCACTTT. Protein sequence: CASSLGGQGHSPLHF.

The chain couples TRBV11-1 to TRBJ2-7; D is undetermined. Germline V CDR1 and CDR2: SGHAT, FQDESV (reference sequence). The CDR3 runs to 12 residues. V was pared by 5 bases and J by 4 bases, with 9 bases between. The CDR3 sequence is CASSRNSYEQYF. In DNA, the CDR3 is TGTGCCAGCAGCCGTAACTCTTACGAGCAGTACTTC.

This clone showed up just a few times. The chain couples TRBV11-2 to TRBJ2-7; D possibly matches TRBD1 or TRBD2 (5 bases each). Germline V gives CDR1 SGHAT, CDR2 FQNNGV. The CDR3 contains 14 residues. The V end was cut by 6 bases, the J end by 0 bases, with 12 bases between. DNA for the CDR3: TGTGCCAGCAGACCCGGGACGCACTCCTACGAGCAGTACTTC. Its protein product is CASRPGTHSYEQYF.

This chain connects TRBV10-3 to TRBJ2-7, with D tentatively TRBD2 (5 bases). The CDR3 loop spans 15 amino acids. V was pared by 4 bases and J by 0 bases, with 13 bases between. CDR1 and CDR2 (germline): ENHRY, SYGVKD. CDR3 loop: CAISGADGVSYEQYF. The CDR3 nucleotides are TGTGCCATCAGTGGTGCGGACGGGGTCTCCTACGAGCAGTACTTC.

The chain employs TRBV6-2 or TRBV6-3 and TRBJ2-5; no reliable D call. The CDR3 consists of 17 residues. V was clipped by 0 bases and J by 0 bases, with 14 bases between them. Germline V gene sequence: CDR1 MNHEY, CDR2 SVGEGT. The CDR3 is CASSYSKGFGYQETQYF. Written as DNA, the CDR3 is TGTGCCAGCAGTTACTCGAAAGGTTTTGGGTACCAAGAGACCCAGTACTTC.

The CDR3 DNA sequence: TGTGCCAGCAGCCAAGAAGCCACAGATACGCAGTATTTT. Residues: CASSQEATDTQYF. The chain employs TRBV4-2 and TRBJ2-3; D not resolved. The germline V gene encodes CDR1 LGHNA and CDR2 YNFKEQ. The ends were cut back, 0 bases at V and 2 bases at J, with 3 bases in the middle. The CDR3 sequence is 13 residues long.

The rearrangement links TRBV2 to TRBJ2-7; 11 bases match TRBD1. The CDR3 runs to 14 residues. Germline CDR1 and CDR2: SNHLY and FYNNEI. V lost 10 bases and J lost 2; bases outside the gene matches: 7. CDR3 nucleotide sequence: TGTGCCACCGGGGACAGGGGGGAACCCTACGAGCAGTACTTC. The encoded protein is CATGDRGEPYEQYF.

The chain has TRBV7-9 and TRBJ2-4; TRBD1 agrees at 8 bases. The CDR3 sequence is 16 residues long. Unmatched junction bases numbered 8, after V lost 3 bases and J lost 4 bases. The V gene's germline CDR1 is SEHNR and CDR2 FQNEAQ (reference sequence). CDR3 amino acids: CASSFRTGTGKNIQYF. As DNA, the CDR3 is TGTGCCAGCAGCTTCCGAACCGGGACAGGAAAAAACATTCAGTACTTC.

The gene calls are TRBV6-2 or TRBV6-3 and TRBJ2-5; 11 nucleotides align to TRBD2. Germline-derived CDR1 and CDR2 are MNHEY and SVGEGT. V gave up 5 bases and J gave up 2 bases; unmatched junction bases: 4. This CDR3 is built from 15 residues. For the CDR3, the DNA is TGTGCCAGCAGTACCGGGACTAGCGGTCAAGAGACCCAGTACTTC. Protein: CASSTGTSGQETQYF.

The rearrangement uses TRBV5-1 and TRBJ2-1, with D possibly matching TRBD2 (5 bases). The CDR3 is made up of 18 amino acids. The V end lost 0 bases, the J end lost 0 bases, and 16 bases lay between the germline ends. Germline V gene sequence: CDR1 SGHRS, CDR2 YFSETQ. Here the CDR3 reads CASSLAERSGPSYNEQFF. For the CDR3, the DNA is TGCGCCAGCAGCTTGGCTGAGAGAAGCGGTCCCTCCTACAATGAGCAGTTCTTC.

The chain has TRBV19 and TRBJ2-2; D might be TRBD1 (5 bases). Germline V lookup: CDR1 LNHDA, CDR2 SQIVND (reference sequence). V was cut by 7 bases and J by 1 base, with 13 bases left in between. This CDR3 comprises 15 residues. In DNA form, the CDR3 reads TGTGCCAGTATGTGGGGCTTACTGAACACCGGGGAGCTGTTTTTT. It encodes CASMWGLLNTGELFF. Full variable domain (remainder filled in from reference TRBV19 and TRBJ2-2): DGGITQSPKYLFRKEGQNVTLSCEQNLNHDAMYWYRQDPGQGLRLIYYSQIVNDFQKGDIAEGYSVSREKKESFPLTVTSAQKNPTAFYLCASMWGLLNTGELFFGEGSRLTVL.

The table lists this clone with a few counts. The gene calls are TRBV28 and TRBJ1-2; D is possibly TRBD1 (5 bases). This CDR3 region has 12 residues. Per the germline V gene, CDR1 is MDHEN and CDR2 is SYDVKM. The CDR3 DNA follows: TGTGCACCGGGGGTTATGTGCTATGGCTACACCTTC. Amino acids: CAPGVMCYGYTF.

This chain joins TRBV5-8 and TRBJ1-1; D gene uncertain. Trimming left V 4 bases short and J 8 bases short, with 15 bases between. The CDR3 is 13 amino acids. Germline V gene lookup returns CDR1 SGHTS and CDR2 YDEGEE. This CDR3 is CASSPSPGREAFF. Written as DNA, the CDR3 is TGTGCCAGCAGCCCCAGTCCGGGGAGAGAAGCTTTCTTT.

This sequence joins TRBV30 and TRBJ2-1; tentatively, D is TRBD2 (5 bases). CDR3 length: 12 amino acids. Trimming left V 4 bases short and J 8 bases short, with 12 bases between. Per germline, CDR1 GTSNPN and CDR2 SVGIG (reference sequence). The CDR3 DNA reads as TGTGCCTGGACTTCTAATAGCGATGAGCAGTTCTTC. The encoded protein is CAWTSNSDEQFF.

V and J are TRBV5-1 and TRBJ1-1, with D tentatively TRBD1 (5 bases). The CDR3 is made up of 16 amino acids. From germline, CDR1 is SGHRS and CDR2 YFSETQ. V was trimmed by 7 bases and J by 5 bases, leaving 24 bases between them. CDR3 sequence (DNA): TGCGCCAGCTCTTTTTCCAGGGAGACCCGGTGGACTGAAGCTTTCTTT. Encoded protein: CASSFSRETRWTEAFF. The whole variable domain, remainder taken from reference TRBV5-1 and TRBJ1-1, is KAGVTQTPRYLIKTRGQQVTLSCSPISGHRSVSWYQQTPGQGLQFLFEYFSETQRNKGNFPGRFSGRQFSNSRSEMNVSTLELGDSALYLCASSFSRETRWTEAFFGQGTRLTVV.

This rearrangement joins TRBV15 to TRBJ2-7, with 8 bases that match TRBD1. The V gene's germline CDR1 is LNHNV and CDR2 YYDKDF (reference sequence). The CDR3 is made up of 14 amino acids. The V and J ends lost 5 bases and 4 bases, in that order; junction bases with no gene match: 7. CDR3 nucleotides: TGTGCCACCAGCGCGGACAGGGAAAATTACGAGCAGTACTTC. Translated: CATSADRENYEQYF.

V is TRBV18 and J is TRBJ1-2; no reliable D call. CDR1 and CDR2 (germline): KGHSH, LQKENI. The CDR3 has 12 amino acids. With 0 bases removed from V and 8 bases from J, the gap between germline ends came to 7 bases. The CDR3 reads CASSPPAEGYTF. In DNA form, the CDR3 reads TGTGCCAGCTCACCACCCGCGGAGGGCTACACCTTC.

The chain joins TRBV7-3 to TRBJ2-1; D might be TRBD2 (6 bases). The V end was cut by 3 bases, the J end by 5 bases, with 8 bases between. This CDR3 comprises 13 residues. The V gene's germline CDR1 is SGHTA and CDR2 FQGTGA. The DNA for the CDR3 is TGTGCCAGCAGCTTGTGGGAGGACAATGAGCAGTTCTTC. Amino acid sequence: CASSLWEDNEQFF.

The J gene is TRBJ1-1, the V gene TRBV6-5, with a possible D match to TRBD1 (5 bases). CDR1 is MNHEY, CDR2 SVGAGI, per germline. The CDR3 length is 15 residues. V shed 5 bases and J shed 1 base, with 14 bases lying between them. The CDR3 region has the DNA TGTGCCAGCAGTCTCCTAGGGACCGGGAACACTGAAGCTTTCTTT. Translated: CASSLLGTGNTEAFF.

The V gene is TRBV10-3, the J gene TRBJ2-7; 8 bases line up with TRBD1. Germline assignment: CDR1 ENHRY and CDR2 SYGVKD. V shed 3 bases, J shed 4 bases, and the junction held 8 bases outside the gene matches. The CDR3 extends over 15 amino acids. Written as DNA, the CDR3 is TGTGCCATCAGTGACCTGGACAGGGTTTTGTACGAGCAGTACTTC. Amino acid sequence: CAISDLDRVLYEQYF.